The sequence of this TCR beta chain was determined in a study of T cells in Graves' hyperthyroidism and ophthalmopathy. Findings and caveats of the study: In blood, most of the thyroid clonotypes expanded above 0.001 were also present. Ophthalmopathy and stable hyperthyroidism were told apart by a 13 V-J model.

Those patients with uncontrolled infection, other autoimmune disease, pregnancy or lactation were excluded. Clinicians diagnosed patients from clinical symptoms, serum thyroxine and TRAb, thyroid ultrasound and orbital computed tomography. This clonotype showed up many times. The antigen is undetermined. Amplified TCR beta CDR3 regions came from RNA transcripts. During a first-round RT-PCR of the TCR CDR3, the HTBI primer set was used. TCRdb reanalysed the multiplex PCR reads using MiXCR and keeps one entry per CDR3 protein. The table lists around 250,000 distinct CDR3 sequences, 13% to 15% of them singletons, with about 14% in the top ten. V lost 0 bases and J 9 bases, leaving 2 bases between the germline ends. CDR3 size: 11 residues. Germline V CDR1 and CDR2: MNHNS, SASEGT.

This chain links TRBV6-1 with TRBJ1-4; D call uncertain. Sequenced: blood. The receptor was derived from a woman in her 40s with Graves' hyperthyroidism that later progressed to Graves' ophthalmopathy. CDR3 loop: CASSEAKKLFF. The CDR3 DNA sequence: TGTGCCAGCAGTGAAGCGAAAAAACTGTTTTTT.